This TCR beta chain is drawn from a study of blood T cell repertoires in COVID-19. Study information: Nucleic acid was either cDNA or gDNA, and it came from T cells, B-cell-depleted T cells, or PBMCs.

The repertoire was sequenced with immunoSEQ multiplex PCR; TCRdb's copy has only in-frame clones and lacks some. Here the sample spans under 150,000 clones, 88% being singletons. The ends lost 6 bases at V and 0 bases at J; junction bases unmatched: 6. The CDR3 has 15 amino acids. CDR1 and CDR2 from the germline V gene are SNHLY and FYNNEI. Sequencing was performed on peripheral blood. The receptor was isolated from a man aged 45-65 years with active or convalescent COVID-19. The J gene is TRBJ1-1, the V gene TRBV2, with 8 nucleotides matching TRBD1. CDR3: CASSGQGGMNTEAFF. The DNA of the CDR3 is TGTGCCAGCAGCGGACAGGGTGGCATGAACACTGAAGCTTTCTTT.